This T cell receptor (beta chain) was sequenced in a study of cytomegalovirus exposure and HLA in healthy donors. Germline loops: CDR1 SGHAT, CDR2 FQNNGV. Trimming removed 5 bases at V and 0 bases at J, with 11 bases between. The CDR3 extends over 15 amino acids. In the PCR, 60 Vbeta and 13 Jbeta primers were used. Data came from immunoSEQ multiplex PCR; TCRdb stores just in-frame clones and leaves some out. The sample contains 100,000 to 150,000 clones, roughly 76% of which appear only once. The clonotype was recovered from an older woman in good health and CMV-seropositive. The chain has TRBV11-2 and TRBJ1-3; D possibly corresponds to TRBD1 (5 bases). The sample taken for sequencing was PBMCs. CDR3 coding DNA: TGTGCCAGCAGCGCTGGGACTGACTCTGGAAACACCATATATTTT. This encodes CASSAGTDSGNTIYF.